This entry lists 19 T cell receptor beta chains sequenced from one sample in a study of blood T cell repertoires in COVID-19. Only in-frame clones appear in the TCRdb table, and some are missing; sequencing was by immunoSEQ multiplex PCR. Here the sample spans around 400,000 clones, about 89% being singletons. The sample was peripheral blood. The receptors were gathered from an older woman with COVID-19, enrolled during active disease.

The CDR3 sequence: CSVQGNYGYTF. The CDR3 DNA is TGCAGCGTGCAGGGGAATTATGGCTACACCTTC. This chain joins TRBV29-1 and TRBJ1-2; D may be TRBD1 (6 bases). Trimming left V 6 bases short and J 5 bases short, with 10 bases between. The V gene's germline CDR1 is SQVTM and CDR2 ANQGSEA. This CDR3 has 11 residues.

The chain employs TRBV9 and TRBJ1-4, with 8 bases fitting TRBD1. Germline CDR1 SGDLS, CDR2 YYNGEE. V was clipped by 3 bases and J by 3 bases; unmatched bases: 1. This CDR3 has 14 residues. For the CDR3, the DNA is TGTGCCAGCAGCGACAGGGGGGCTAATGAAAAACTGTTTTTT. Protein sequence: CASSDRGANEKLFF.

The rearrangement joins TRBV7-3 to TRBJ1-2, with D hard to call. The CDR3 is 12 amino acids. V lost 3 bases and J 13 bases, leaving 15 bases between the germline ends. The V gene's germline CDR1 is SGHTA and CDR2 FQGTGA. The CDR3 coding sequence is TGTGCCAGCAGCTTCTCCCGCCCGTGGGCCACCTTC. It translates to CASSFSRPWATF.

This clone was counted many times. The V gene is TRBV21-1, the J gene TRBJ1-5; TRBD1 reflects the table's D call only, with no check against the DNA. TRBV21-1 has pseudogene status. This CDR3 contains 15 residues. CDR3 residues: CASTYRKGADQPQHF. The DNA for the CDR3 is TGTGCCAGCACCTACCGGAAGGGGGCTGATCAGCCCCAGCATTTT.

The chain has TRBV2 and TRBJ2-7; TRBD1 matches 8 bases. The CDR3 loop spans 13 amino acids. V shed 3 bases and J 3 bases; nucleotides not matched to a gene: 1. The germline gives CDR1 SNHLY, CDR2 FYNNEI. CDR3 loop: CASSEGQDYEQYF. DNA of the CDR3: TGTGCCAGCAGTGAGGGACAGGACTACGAGCAGTACTTC.

The CDR3 protein is CASSQTSVETQYF. The DNA for the CDR3 is TGTGCCAGCAGCCAAACTAGCGTGGAGACCCAGTACTTC. The chain joins TRBV11-3 to TRBJ2-5, with 7 bases lining up with TRBD2. V lost 5 bases, J lost 5 bases, and 5 bases stayed unmatched. The germline V gene encodes CDR1 SGHNT and CDR2 YENEEA. This CDR3 region has 13 residues.

The rearrangement links TRBV30 to TRBJ1-3, with a weak D call TRBD1 (5 bases). In germline, CDR1 is GTSNPN, CDR2 SVGIG (reference sequence). V was clipped by 3 bases and J by 4 bases, with 22 bases between them. The CDR3 runs to 17 residues. Here the CDR3 reads CAWSAFSGSVDGNTIYF. The CDR3 bases are TGTGCCTGGAGCGCCTTTTCAGGGTCGGTCGACGGAAACACCATATATTTT.

The V gene is TRBV11-2, the J gene TRBJ1-1, with unresolved D. The CDR3 has 12 amino acids. Trimming took off 1 base at V and 10 bases at J, with 10 bases between the two ends. Per germline, CDR1 SGHAT and CDR2 FQNNGV. The CDR3 reads CASSLARVPAFF. The CDR3 DNA reads TGTGCCAGCAGCTTAGCCCGGGTACCAGCTTTCTTT. The full variable domain, completed using reference TRBV11-2 and TRBJ1-1, is EAGVAQSPRYKIIEKRQSVAFWCNPISGHATLYWYQQILGQGPKLLIQFQNNGVVDDSQLPKDRFSAERLKGVDSTLKIQPAKLEDSAVYLCASSLARVPAFFGQGTRLTVV.

This clone was counted a single time. V is TRBV4-1 and J is TRBJ1-2, with D hard to call. The CDR3 is 14 amino acids. V gave up 0 bases and J gave up 4 bases, with 9 bases separating them. Germline V gene data show CDR1 as MGHRA and CDR2 as YSYEKL. The chain's CDR3 is CASSQDGRSYGYTF. The DNA of the CDR3 is TGCGCCAGCAGCCAAGATGGCCGCTCCTATGGCTACACCTTC.

The chain is built from TRBV19 and TRBJ1-2, with D possibly being TRBD1 (6 bases). The germline V and J ends were trimmed by 7 bases and 4 bases, with 13 bases remaining between them. Germline-derived CDR1 and CDR2 are LNHDA and SQIVND (reference sequence). The CDR3 is 13 residues long. CDR3 in amino acids: CASTRDTFYGYTF. DNA of the CDR3: TGTGCCAGTACCCGGGACACCTTCTATGGCTACACCTTC.

This clone was detected once. CDR3 amino acids: CSARQGDKLFF. In DNA form, the CDR3 reads TGCAGTGCCAGACAGGGGGATAAACTGTTTTTT. V gene TRBV20-1 combines with J gene TRBJ1-4, with 9 bases fitting TRBD1. This CDR3 is 11 amino acids long. Germline V CDR1 and CDR2: DFQATT, SNEGSKA (reference sequence). V shed 6 bases, J shed 11 bases, and the junction held 4 bases outside the gene matches.

The rearrangement links TRBV5-1 to TRBJ2-7; 10 nucleotides match TRBD1. The CDR3 covers 14 residues. Per the germline V gene, CDR1 is SGHRS and CDR2 is YFSETQ. The V segment lost 4 bases and the J segment 5 bases; nucleotides outside the gene matches: 6. The CDR3 bases are TGCGCCAGCAGCCGTCCCGGGACAGGGGACGAGCAGTACTTC. Translation: CASSRPGTGDEQYF.

The rearrangement joins TRBV5-1 to TRBJ1-1; D is uncertain. Germline CDR1 and CDR2: SGHRS and YFSETQ. Between the trimmed V and J ends, which lost 4 bases and 9 bases, there was a span of 10 bases. The CDR3 sequence is 11 residues long. CDR3 amino acids: CASSLMGKAFF. CDR3 nucleotides: TGCGCCAGCAGCCTGATGGGCAAAGCTTTCTTT.

This chain joins TRBV27 and TRBJ1-6; tentatively, D is TRBD1 (5 bases). Germline-derived CDR1 and CDR2 are MNHEY and SMNVEV (reference sequence). The CDR3 consists of 15 residues. Trimming took off 4 bases at V and 6 bases at J, with 13 bases between the two ends. The CDR3 protein is CASSSAGRFNSPLHF. Written as DNA, the CDR3 is TGTGCCAGCAGTTCGGCGGGACGGTTTAATTCACCCCTCCACTTT.

The chain is built from TRBV6-5 and TRBJ1-2; D uncertain. The germline V gene encodes CDR1 MNHEY and CDR2 SVGAGI. The CDR3 covers 11 residues. The V gene lost 8 bases and the J gene lost 7 bases, with 11 bases spanning the gap. In DNA form, the CDR3 reads TGTGCCAGCGGATTTCCGGGTGGCTACACCTTC. It codes for CASGFPGGYTF.

This clone was detected only a few times. The CDR3 nucleotides read TGTGCCAGCAGTTCTCCAGCGGATTCGTATGGCTACACCTTC. Translated: CASSSPADSYGYTF. The V call is TRBV7-9, the J call TRBJ1-2; no clear D gene. Trimming left V 6 bases short and J 5 bases short, with 16 bases between. The CDR3 runs 14 residues. In germline, CDR1 is SEHNR, CDR2 FQNEAQ (reference sequence).

This clone occurred once. The chain uses TRBV3-1 (or the pseudogene TRBV3-2) and TRBJ2-3, with 7 positions matching TRBD2. V shed 1 base, J shed 0 bases, and the junction held 1 base outside the gene matches. The germline CDR1 and CDR2 sequences are LGHDT and YNNKEL (reference sequence). This CDR3 has 15 residues. The CDR3 spells CASSQVGGSTDTQYF. In DNA, the CDR3 is TGTGCCAGCAGCCAAGTCGGGGGGAGCACAGATACGCAGTATTTT.

The chain couples TRBV7-2 to TRBJ1-4, with a possible D match to TRBD1 (5 bases). Germline loops: CDR1 SGHTA, CDR2 FQGNSA. The CDR3 contains 14 residues. Trimming left V 2 bases short and J 7 bases short, with 11 bases between. The DNA for the CDR3 is TGTGCCAGCAGCTTATATAGGGGTACTGAAAAACTGTTTTTT. As protein: CASSLYRGTEKLFF.

This rearrangement joins TRBV5-1 to TRBJ1-1; TRBD1 matches 8 bases. Per germline, CDR1 SGHRS and CDR2 YFSETQ. V dropped 2 bases and J dropped 1; count of bases not matched to a gene: 1. The CDR3 covers 14 residues. The CDR3 DNA reads as TGCGCCAGCAGCTTTGGACAGGGGAACACTGAAGCTTTCTTT. This gives the protein CASSFGQGNTEAFF. Complete variable domain (other parts from reference TRBV5-1 and TRBJ1-1): KAGVTQTPRYLIKTRGQQVTLSCSPISGHRSVSWYQQTPGQGLQFLFEYFSETQRNKGNFPGRFSGRQFSNSRSEMNVSTLELGDSALYLCASSFGQGNTEAFFGQGTRLTVV.